Below, 9 T cell receptor beta chains from the same sample are listed, as sequenced in a study of T cells in Graves' hyperthyroidism and ophthalmopathy. The source material, RNA transcripts, was used to amplify TCR beta CDR3 regions. A first-round RT-PCR of the TCR CDR3 used the HTBI primer set. Each CDR3 protein is one row after TCRdb ran MiXCR on the multiplex PCR reads. The sample lists a few hundred thousand distinct CDR3 sequences, approximately 14% occurring once. The sample consisted of blood. The receptors come from a young woman with Graves' hyperthyroidism.

This clonotype was seen repeatedly, ten times or more. The V and J genes are TRBV7-8 and TRBJ2-7; no reliable D call. Germline V gene sequence: CDR1 SGHVS, CDR2 FQNEAQ. V dropped 5 bases and J dropped 4 bases, with 15 bases sitting between them. The CDR3 covers 14 residues. CDR3 protein: CASSRLASTYEQYF. CDR3 DNA: TGTGCCAGCAGCCGACTTGCTTCCACTTACGAGCAGTACTTC.

This clonotype was seen repeatedly, ten times or more. This rearrangement joins TRBV20-1 to TRBJ2-2, with D hard to call. This CDR3 is built from 11 residues. The V and J ends lost 3 bases and 5 bases respectively, with 4 bases between them. In germline, CDR1 is DFQATT, CDR2 SNEGSKA (reference sequence). CDR3 nucleotide sequence: TGCAGTGCTAGCGATACCGGGGAGCTGTTTTTT. Translation gives CSASDTGELFF.

A few counts support this clonotype. J is TRBJ1-3 and V is TRBV5-5; TRBD1 is a possible D gene (5 bases). The CDR3 loop spans 14 amino acids. CDR1 is SGHKS and CDR2 is YYEKEE in the germline V gene (reference sequence). The germline V and J ends were trimmed by 0 bases and 3 bases, with 7 bases remaining between them. For the CDR3, the DNA is TGTGCCAGCAGCTTGGGGCAGGGTGGAAACACCATATATTTT. This sequence encodes CASSLGQGGNTIYF. The variable domain in full, completed from reference TRBV5-5 and TRBJ1-3, reads DAGVTQSPTHLIKTRGQQVTLRCSPISGHKSVSWYQQVLGQGPQFIFQYYEKEERGRGNFPDRFSARQFPNYSSELNVNALLLGDSALYLCASSLGQGGNTIYFGEGSWLTVV.

This clonotype appeared many times. The V call is TRBV30, the J call TRBJ1-6, with D perhaps matching TRBD1 (5 bases). CDR3 length: 13 residues. Germline CDR1 GTSNPN, CDR2 SVGIG (reference sequence). The V end lost 3 bases, the J end lost 6 bases, and 9 bases lay between the germline ends. CDR3 sequence: CAWRGDGNSPLHF. The CDR3, as DNA: TGTGCCTGGAGGGGGGACGGTAATTCACCCCTCCACTTT.

This clonotype has just a few counts. The chain carries TRBV12-3 or TRBV12-4 and TRBJ2-2; D ambiguous. The V and J ends lost 7 bases and 1 base respectively, with 7 bases between them. The CDR3 runs 13 residues. CDR3 loop: CASNNRNTGELFF. The DNA for the CDR3 is TGTGCCAGCAATAACAGGAACACCGGGGAGCTGTTTTTT.

Here the CDR3 DNA reads TGTGCCAGCAGTGTCCAGGGAGATACGCAGTATTTT. Encoded protein: CASSVQGDTQYF. The gene calls are TRBV25-1 and TRBJ2-3, with D possibly TRBD1 on 5 matching bases. This CDR3 is built from 12 residues. Germline V gene data show CDR1 as MGHDK and CDR2 as SYGVNS. The germline V and J ends were trimmed by 4 bases and 5 bases, with 7 bases remaining between them.

This clonotype was observed at least ten times. The chain couples TRBV28 to TRBJ1-5, with D unresolved. Germline CDR1 and CDR2: MDHEN and SYDVKM. Trimming took 3 bases from V and 0 from J, leaving 6 bases between them. The CDR3 runs to 14 residues. DNA for the CDR3: TGTGCCAGCAGTTTCCACCTTAGCAATCAGCCCCAGCATTTT. Residues: CASSFHLSNQPQHF. The full variable domain, with the rest looked up from reference TRBV28 and TRBJ1-5, is DVKVTQSSRYLVKRTGEKVFLECVQDMDHENMFWYRQDPGLGLRLIYFSYDVKMKEKGDIPEGYSVSREKKERFSLILESASTNQTSMYLCASSFHLSNQPQHFGDGTRLSIL.

This clonotype was detected ten times or more. The chain couples TRBV7-8 to TRBJ2-3; perhaps TRBD2 as D (5 bases). The germline V and J ends were trimmed by 0 bases and 5 bases, with 15 bases remaining between them. CDR1 and CDR2 from the germline V gene are SGHVS and FQNEAQ. This CDR3 is built from 16 residues. The CDR3 is CASSLARALKGDTQYF. DNA for the CDR3: TGTGCCAGCAGCTTAGCGCGGGCGTTGAAGGGAGATACGCAGTATTTT.

This clonotype was detected a few times. This rearrangement joins TRBV19 to TRBJ1-2; possibly TRBD1 for D (6 bases). Germline V gene data show CDR1 as LNHDA and CDR2 as SQIVND (reference sequence). Between the trimmed V and J ends, which lost 0 bases and 4 bases, there was a span of 21 bases. The CDR3 is 18 amino acids. The CDR3 DNA reads as TGTGCCAGTAGTATAGACTCCAGGAGTGGGGGCCGGGTCTATGGCTACACCTTC. Its protein is CASSIDSRSGGRVYGYTF.